This TCR beta chain is from a study of blood T cells in healthy people across ages. The table lists this clonotype with a few counts. Its cognate antigen is unknown. The CDR3 sequence is 14 residues long. Germline assignment: CDR1 SGHRS and CDR2 YFSETQ. J was trimmed by 6 bases and V by 5 bases; bases with no gene match: 11. General study results and limits: Comparison with aged donors showed that long-lived donors had more naive CD4+ cells and higher diversity.

A second PCR of roughly 7 to 11 cycles used a sample-barcoded 5' primer and a J-beta primer mix. TCRdb passed the 5' RACE reads through MiXCR, listing each CDR3 protein once. The sample lists about 620,000 distinct CDR3 sequences, 52% seen once, with roughly 13% in the top ten. This chain links TRBV5-1 with TRBJ2-7, with 7 bases that match TRBD1. Sequences were obtained from blood. This clonotype was sampled from a woman over 75 in good health. As DNA, the CDR3 is TGCGCCAGCAGTCCGGGACAGTCGTTTGGCGAGCAGTACTTC. The encoded protein is CASSPGQSFGEQYF.